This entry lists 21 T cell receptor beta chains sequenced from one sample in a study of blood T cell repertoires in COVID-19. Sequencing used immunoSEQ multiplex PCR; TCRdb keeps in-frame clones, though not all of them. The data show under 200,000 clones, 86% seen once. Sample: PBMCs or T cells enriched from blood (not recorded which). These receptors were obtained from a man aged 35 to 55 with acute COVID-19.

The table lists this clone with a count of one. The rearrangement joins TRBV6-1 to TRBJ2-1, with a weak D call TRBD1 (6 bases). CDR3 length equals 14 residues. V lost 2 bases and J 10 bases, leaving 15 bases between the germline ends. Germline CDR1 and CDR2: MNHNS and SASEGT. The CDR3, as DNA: TGTGCCAGCAGTGAAAGGACAGTCTCCGGAGAGCAGTTCTTC. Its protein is CASSERTVSGEQFF.

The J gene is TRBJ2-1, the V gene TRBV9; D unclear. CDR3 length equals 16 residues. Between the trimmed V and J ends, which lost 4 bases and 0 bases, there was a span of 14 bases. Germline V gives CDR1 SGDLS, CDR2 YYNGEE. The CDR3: CASSLELMSSYNEQFF. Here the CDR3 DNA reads TGTGCCAGCAGCCTCGAGCTGATGAGCTCCTACAATGAGCAGTTCTTC.

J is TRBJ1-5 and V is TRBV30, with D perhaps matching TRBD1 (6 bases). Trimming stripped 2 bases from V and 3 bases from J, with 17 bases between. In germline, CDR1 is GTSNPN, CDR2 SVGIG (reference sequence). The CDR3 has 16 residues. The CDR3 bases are TGTGCCTGGAGTCTAGGAACAGGGACCTACAATCAGCCCCAGCATTTT. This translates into CAWSLGTGTYNQPQHF.

The CDR3 coding sequence is TGTGCCAGCAGCCCGAGGACAGGGGGGAATGAAAAACTGTTTTTT. Amino acids: CASSPRTGGNEKLFF. The gene calls are TRBV3-1 (or the pseudogene TRBV3-2) and TRBJ1-4; 10 positions match TRBD1. V lost 4 bases, J lost 5 bases, and 4 bases stayed unmatched. This CDR3 contains 15 residues. CDR1 is LGHDT and CDR2 is YNNKEL in the germline V gene (reference sequence).

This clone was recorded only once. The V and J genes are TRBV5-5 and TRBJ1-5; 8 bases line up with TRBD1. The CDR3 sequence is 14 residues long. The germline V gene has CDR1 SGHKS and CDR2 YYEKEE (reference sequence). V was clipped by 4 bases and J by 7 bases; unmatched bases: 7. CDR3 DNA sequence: TGTGCCAGCAGCCTGGGGACAGGCGGCCAGCCCCAGCATTTT. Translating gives CASSLGTGGQPQHF.

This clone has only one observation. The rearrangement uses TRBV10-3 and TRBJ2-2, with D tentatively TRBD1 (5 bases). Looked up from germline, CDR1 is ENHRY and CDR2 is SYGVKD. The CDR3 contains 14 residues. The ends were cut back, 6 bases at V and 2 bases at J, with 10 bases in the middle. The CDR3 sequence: CAIRFQGNTGELFF. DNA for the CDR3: TGTGCCATCAGGTTCCAGGGTAACACCGGGGAGCTGTTTTTT.

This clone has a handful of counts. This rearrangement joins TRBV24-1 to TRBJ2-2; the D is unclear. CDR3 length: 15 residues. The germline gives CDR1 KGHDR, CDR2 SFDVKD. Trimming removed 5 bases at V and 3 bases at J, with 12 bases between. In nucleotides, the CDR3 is TGTGCCACCAGTGCCGCAGTGGGCGACACCGGGGAGCTGTTTTTT. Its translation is CATSAAVGDTGELFF.

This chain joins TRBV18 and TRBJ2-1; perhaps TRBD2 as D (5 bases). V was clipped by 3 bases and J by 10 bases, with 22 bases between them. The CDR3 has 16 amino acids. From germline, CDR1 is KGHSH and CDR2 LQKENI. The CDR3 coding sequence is TGTGCCAGCTCACCCCTGACTACTCTCCCAGGTCGGGAGCAGTTCTTC. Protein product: CASSPLTTLPGREQFF.

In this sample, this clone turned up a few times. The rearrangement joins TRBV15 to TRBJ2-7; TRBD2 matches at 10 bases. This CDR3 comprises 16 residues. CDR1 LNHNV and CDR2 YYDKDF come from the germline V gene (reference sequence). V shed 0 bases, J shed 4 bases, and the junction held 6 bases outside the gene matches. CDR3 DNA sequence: TGTGCCACCAGCAGAGATCTAGCGGGAGTAGGATACGAGCAGTACTTC. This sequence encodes CATSRDLAGVGYEQYF.

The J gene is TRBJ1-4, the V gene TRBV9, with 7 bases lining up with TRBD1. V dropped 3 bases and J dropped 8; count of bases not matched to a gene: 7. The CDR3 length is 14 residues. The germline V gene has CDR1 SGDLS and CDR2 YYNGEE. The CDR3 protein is CASSEGQRQEKLFF. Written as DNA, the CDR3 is TGTGCCAGCAGCGAGGGACAGAGACAGGAAAAACTGTTTTTT.

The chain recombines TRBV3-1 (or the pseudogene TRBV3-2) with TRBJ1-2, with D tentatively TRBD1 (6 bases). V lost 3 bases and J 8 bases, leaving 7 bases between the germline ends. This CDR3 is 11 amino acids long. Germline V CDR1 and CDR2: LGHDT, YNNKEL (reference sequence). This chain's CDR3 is CASSQGQGYTF. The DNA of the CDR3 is TGTGCCAGCAGCCAGGGACAAGGCTACACCTTC.

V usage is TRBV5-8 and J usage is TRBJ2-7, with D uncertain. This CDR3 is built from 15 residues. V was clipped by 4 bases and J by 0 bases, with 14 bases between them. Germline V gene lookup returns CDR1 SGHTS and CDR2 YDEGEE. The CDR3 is CASSPWASSSYEQYF. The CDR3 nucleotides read TGTGCCAGCAGCCCCTGGGCCTCGTCCTCCTACGAGCAGTACTTC.

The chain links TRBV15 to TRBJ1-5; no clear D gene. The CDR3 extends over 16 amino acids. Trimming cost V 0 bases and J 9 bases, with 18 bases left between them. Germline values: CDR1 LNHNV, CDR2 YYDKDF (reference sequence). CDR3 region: CATSRDRVDSPGPQHF. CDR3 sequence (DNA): TGTGCCACCAGCAGAGATCGGGTGGACTCACCGGGGCCCCAGCATTTT.

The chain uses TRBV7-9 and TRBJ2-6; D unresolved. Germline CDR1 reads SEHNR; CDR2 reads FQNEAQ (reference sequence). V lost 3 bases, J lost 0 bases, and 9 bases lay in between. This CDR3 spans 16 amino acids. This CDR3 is CASSLVFSSGANVLTF. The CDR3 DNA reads TGTGCCAGCAGCTTGGTCTTTAGCTCTGGGGCCAACGTCCTGACTTTC.

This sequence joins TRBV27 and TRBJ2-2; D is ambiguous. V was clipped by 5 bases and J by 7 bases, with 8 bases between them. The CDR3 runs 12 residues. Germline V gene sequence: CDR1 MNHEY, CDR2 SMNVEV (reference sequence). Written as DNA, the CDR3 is TGTGCCAGCAGTCTACTCCGCGGGGAGCTGTTTTTT. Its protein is CASSLLRGELFF.

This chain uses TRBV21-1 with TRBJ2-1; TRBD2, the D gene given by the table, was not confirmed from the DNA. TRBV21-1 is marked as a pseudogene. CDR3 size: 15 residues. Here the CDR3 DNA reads TGTGCCAGCAGCAAGACTAGCGGGAGAGGAAATGAGCAGTTCTTC. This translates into CASSKTSGRGNEQFF.

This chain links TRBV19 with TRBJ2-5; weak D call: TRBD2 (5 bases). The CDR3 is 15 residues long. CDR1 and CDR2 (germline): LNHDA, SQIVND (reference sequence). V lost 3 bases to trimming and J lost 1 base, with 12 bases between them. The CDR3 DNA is TGTGCCAGTAGTATTCTCCGGGGAACCCAAGAGACCCAGTACTTC. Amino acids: CASSILRGTQETQYF.

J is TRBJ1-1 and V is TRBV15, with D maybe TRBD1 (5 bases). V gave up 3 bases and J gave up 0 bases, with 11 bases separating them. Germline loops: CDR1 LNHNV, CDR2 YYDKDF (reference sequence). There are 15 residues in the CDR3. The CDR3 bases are TGTGCCACCAGCAGGGACACCCAAATGAACACTGAAGCTTTCTTT. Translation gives CATSRDTQMNTEAFF.

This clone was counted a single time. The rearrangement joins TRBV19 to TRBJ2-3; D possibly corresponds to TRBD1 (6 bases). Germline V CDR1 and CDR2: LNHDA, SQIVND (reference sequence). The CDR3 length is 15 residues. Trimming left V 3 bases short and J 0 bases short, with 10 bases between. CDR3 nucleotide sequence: TGTGCCAGTAGTATCCCAGGGGCTAGCACAGATACGCAGTATTTT. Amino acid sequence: CASSIPGASTDTQYF.

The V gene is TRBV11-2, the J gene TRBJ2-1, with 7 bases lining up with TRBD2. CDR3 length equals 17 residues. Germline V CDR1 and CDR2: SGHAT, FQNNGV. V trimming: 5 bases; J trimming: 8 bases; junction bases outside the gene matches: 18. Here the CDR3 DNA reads TGTGCCAGCAGCGTTACTCTTCCACGGACGGGAGGACATGAGCAGTTCTTC. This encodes CASSVTLPRTGGHEQFF. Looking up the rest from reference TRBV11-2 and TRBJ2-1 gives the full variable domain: EAGVAQSPRYKIIEKRQSVAFWCNPISGHATLYWYQQILGQGPKLLIQFQNNGVVDDSQLPKDRFSAERLKGVDSTLKIQPAKLEDSAVYLCASSVTLPRTGGHEQFFGPGTRLTVL.

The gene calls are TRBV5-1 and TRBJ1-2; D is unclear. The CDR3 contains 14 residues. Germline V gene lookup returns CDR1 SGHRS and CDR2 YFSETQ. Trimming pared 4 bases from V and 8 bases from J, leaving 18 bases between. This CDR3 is CASSAGGLSGGYTF. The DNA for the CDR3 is TGCGCCAGCAGCGCAGGCGGGCTTTCAGGAGGCTACACCTTC.